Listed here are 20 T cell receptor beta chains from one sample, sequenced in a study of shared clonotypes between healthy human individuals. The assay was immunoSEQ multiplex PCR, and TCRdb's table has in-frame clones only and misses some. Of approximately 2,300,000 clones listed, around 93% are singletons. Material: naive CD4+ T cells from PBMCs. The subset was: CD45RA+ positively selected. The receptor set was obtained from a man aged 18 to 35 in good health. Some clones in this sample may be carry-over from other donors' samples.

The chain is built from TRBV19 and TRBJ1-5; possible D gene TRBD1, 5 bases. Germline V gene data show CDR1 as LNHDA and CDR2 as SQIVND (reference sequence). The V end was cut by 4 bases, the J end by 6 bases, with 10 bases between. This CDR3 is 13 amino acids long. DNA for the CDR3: TGTGCCAGTAGTAACCAGGGTCCTCAGCCCCAGCATTTT. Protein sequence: CASSNQGPQPQHF.

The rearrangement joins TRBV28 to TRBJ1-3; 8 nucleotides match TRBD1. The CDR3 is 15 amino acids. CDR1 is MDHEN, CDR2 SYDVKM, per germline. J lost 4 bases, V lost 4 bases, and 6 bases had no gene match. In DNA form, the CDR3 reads TGTGCCAGCAGTTATTCAGGGGGCTTAGGAAACACCATATATTTT. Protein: CASSYSGGLGNTIYF.

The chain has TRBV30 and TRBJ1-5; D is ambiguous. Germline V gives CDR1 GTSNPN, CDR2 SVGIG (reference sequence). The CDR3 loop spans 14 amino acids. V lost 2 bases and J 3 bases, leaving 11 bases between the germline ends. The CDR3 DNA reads TGTGCCTGGAGTCGAGTGGTTACCAATCAGCCCCAGCATTTT. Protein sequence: CAWSRVVTNQPQHF.

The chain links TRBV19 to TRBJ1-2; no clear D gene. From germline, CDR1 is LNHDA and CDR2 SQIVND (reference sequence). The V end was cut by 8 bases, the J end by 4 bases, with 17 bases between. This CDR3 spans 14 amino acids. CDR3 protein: CASERGSRSYGYTF. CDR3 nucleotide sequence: TGTGCCAGTGAACGTGGGTCTCGTAGCTATGGCTACACCTTC.

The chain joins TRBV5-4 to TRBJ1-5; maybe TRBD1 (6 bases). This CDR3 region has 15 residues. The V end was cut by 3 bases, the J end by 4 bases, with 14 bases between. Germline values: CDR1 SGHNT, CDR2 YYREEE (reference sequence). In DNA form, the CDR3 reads TGTGCCAGCAGCTGGGGGGGGGCCCCGAATCAGCCCCAGCATTTT. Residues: CASSWGGAPNQPQHF.

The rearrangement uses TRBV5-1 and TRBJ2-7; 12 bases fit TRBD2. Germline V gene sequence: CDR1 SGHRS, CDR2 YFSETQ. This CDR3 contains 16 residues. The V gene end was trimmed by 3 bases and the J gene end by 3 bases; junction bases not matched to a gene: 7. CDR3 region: CASSYWTSGTIYEQYF. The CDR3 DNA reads TGCGCCAGCAGCTACTGGACTAGCGGGACCATCTACGAGCAGTACTTC.

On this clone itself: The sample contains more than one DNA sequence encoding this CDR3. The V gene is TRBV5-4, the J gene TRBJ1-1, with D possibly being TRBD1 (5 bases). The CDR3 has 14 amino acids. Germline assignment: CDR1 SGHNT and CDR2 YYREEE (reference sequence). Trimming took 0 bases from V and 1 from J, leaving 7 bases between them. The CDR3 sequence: CASSLGQRNTEAFF. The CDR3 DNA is TGTGCCAGCAGCTTGGGACAGAGGAACACTGAAGCTTTCTTT.

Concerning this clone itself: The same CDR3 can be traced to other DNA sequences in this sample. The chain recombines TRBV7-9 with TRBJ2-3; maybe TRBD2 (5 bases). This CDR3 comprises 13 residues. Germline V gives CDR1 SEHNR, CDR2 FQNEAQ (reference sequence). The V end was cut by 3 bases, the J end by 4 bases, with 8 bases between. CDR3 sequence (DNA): TGTGCCAGCAGCTTCTCGGGGTCAGATACGCAGTATTTT. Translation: CASSFSGSDTQYF.

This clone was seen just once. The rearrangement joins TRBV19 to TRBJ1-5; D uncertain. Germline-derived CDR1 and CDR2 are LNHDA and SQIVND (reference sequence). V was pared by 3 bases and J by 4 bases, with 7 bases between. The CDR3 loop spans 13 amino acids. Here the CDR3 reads CASSIQFNQPQHF. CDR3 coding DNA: TGTGCCAGTAGTATCCAGTTTAATCAGCCCCAGCATTTT. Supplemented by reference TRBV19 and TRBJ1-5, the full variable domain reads DGGITQSPKYLFRKEGQNVTLSCEQNLNHDAMYWYRQDPGQGLRLIYYSQIVNDFQKGDIAEGYSVSREKKESFPLTVTSAQKNPTAFYLCASSIQFNQPQHFGDGTRLSIL.

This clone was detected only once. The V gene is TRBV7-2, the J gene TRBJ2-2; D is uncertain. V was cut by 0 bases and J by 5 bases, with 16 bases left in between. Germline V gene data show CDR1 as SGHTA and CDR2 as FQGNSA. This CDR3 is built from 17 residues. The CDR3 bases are TGTGCCAGCAGCTTAGCGTTCGGCGGAGCTGGAACCGGGGAGCTGTTTTTT. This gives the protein CASSLAFGGAGTGELFF.

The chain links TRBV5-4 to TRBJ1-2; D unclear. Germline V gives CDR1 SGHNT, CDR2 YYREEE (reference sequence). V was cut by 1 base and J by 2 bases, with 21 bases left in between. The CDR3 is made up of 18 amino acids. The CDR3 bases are TGTGCCAGCAGCTTGTTGTCCCCCGTCGGACTCCCAAACTATGGCTACACCTTC. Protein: CASSLLSPVGLPNYGYTF.

The CDR3 nucleotides are TGTGCCAGCAAATACGGGAACACTGAAGCTTTCTTT. This codes for CASKYGNTEAFF. The gene calls are TRBV6-5 and TRBJ1-1; D is uncertain. Germline V gives CDR1 MNHEY, CDR2 SVGAGI. The CDR3 is made up of 12 amino acids. Deletions cut 7 bases from V and 1 base from J, with 7 bases between.

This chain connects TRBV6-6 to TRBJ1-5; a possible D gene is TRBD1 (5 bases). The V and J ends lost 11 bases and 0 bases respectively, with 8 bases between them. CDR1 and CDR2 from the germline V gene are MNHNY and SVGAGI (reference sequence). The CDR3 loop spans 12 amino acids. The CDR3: CAGGYSNQPQHF. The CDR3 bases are TGTGCCGGGGGGTATAGCAATCAGCCCCAGCATTTT.

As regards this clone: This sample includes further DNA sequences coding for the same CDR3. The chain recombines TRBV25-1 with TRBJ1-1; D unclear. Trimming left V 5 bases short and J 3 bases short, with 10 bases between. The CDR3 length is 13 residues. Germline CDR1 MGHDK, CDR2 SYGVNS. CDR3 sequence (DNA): TGTGCCAGCAGTCCGGGTGGCTACACTGAAGCTTTCTTT. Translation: CASSPGGYTEAFF.

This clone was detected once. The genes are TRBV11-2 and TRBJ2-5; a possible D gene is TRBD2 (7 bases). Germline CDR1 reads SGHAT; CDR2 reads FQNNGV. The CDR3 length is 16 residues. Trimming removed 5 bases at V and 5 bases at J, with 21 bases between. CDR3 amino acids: CASSRGRMSGTETQYF. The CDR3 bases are TGTGCCAGCAGCCGGGGGCGGATGAGCGGGACGGAGACCCAGTACTTC.

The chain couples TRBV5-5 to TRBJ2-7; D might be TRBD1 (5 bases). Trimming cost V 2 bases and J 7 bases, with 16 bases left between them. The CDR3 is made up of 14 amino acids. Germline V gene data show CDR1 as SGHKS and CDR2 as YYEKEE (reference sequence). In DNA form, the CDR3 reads TGTGCCAGCAGCTTAGCAGGGATAGGTGGAGAGCAGTACTTC. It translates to CASSLAGIGGEQYF.

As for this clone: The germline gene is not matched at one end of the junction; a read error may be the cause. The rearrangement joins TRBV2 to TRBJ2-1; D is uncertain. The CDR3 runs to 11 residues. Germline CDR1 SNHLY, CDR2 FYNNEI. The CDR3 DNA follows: TGTGCCAGCAGGGTCAGTGGTAACTGGGTCTTC. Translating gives CASRVSGNWVF.

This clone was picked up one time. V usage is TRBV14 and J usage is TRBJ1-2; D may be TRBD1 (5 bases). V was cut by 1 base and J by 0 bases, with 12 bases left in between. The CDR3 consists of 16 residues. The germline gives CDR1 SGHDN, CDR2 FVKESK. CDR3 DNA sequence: TGTGCCAGCAGCCAAGGAGGGGCAGGCGCTAACTATGGCTACACCTTC. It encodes CASSQGGAGANYGYTF.

The CDR3 nucleotides read TGTGCCAGTGGAAAAACCGGGACACCAAATAGCAATCAGCCCCAGCATTTT. It codes for CASGKTGTPNSNQPQHF. The chain combines TRBV19 with TRBJ1-5; tentative D call: TRBD1 (6 bases). The germline CDR1 and CDR2 sequences are LNHDA and SQIVND (reference sequence). Between the trimmed V and J ends, which lost 8 bases and 0 bases, there was a span of 20 bases. The CDR3 has 17 residues. Full variable domain (remainder filled in from reference TRBV19 and TRBJ1-5): DGGITQSPKYLFRKEGQNVTLSCEQNLNHDAMYWYRQDPGQGLRLIYYSQIVNDFQKGDIAEGYSVSREKKESFPLTVTSAQKNPTAFYLCASGKTGTPNSNQPQHFGDGTRLSIL.

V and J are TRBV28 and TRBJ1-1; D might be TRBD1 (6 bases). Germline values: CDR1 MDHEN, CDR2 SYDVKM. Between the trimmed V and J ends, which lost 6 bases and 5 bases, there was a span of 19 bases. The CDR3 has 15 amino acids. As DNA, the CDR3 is TGTGCCAGCAGACTGCCCGCAGGGGCTAGGACTGAAGCTTTCTTT. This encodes CASRLPAGARTEAFF.